The subject of this entry is one T cell receptor (beta chain). The record originates from a study of blood T cell repertoires in COVID-19. Study-level background: Spain, Italy and the United States supplied samples that represented acute and convalescent COVID-19. Sources were T cells, B-cell-depleted T cells, or PBMCs; the material itself was cDNA or gDNA.

CDR1 and CDR2 from the germline V gene are MDHEN and SYDVKM. The CDR3 spans 15 residues. The V end lost 3 bases, the J end lost 5 bases, and 13 bases lay between the germline ends. Original methodology: The assay estimated nucleated cells by amplifying reference gene primers. Measured with immunoSEQ multiplex PCR; TCRdb has only the in-frame clones, and not every one. The V and J calls and clone size come from that table; D and trimming were worked out from the DNA. This table has around 200,000 clones, around nine tenths appearing once. Sequencing input: peripheral blood. The TCR was taken from a man aged 55 to 70 who had recovered from COVID-19. The chain employs TRBV28 and TRBJ2-2, with D maybe TRBD2 (6 bases). The CDR3, as DNA: TGTGCCAGCAGTTTTCGGAGGGCCAGGACCGGGGAGCTGTTTTTT. It is translated as CASSFRRARTGELFF.